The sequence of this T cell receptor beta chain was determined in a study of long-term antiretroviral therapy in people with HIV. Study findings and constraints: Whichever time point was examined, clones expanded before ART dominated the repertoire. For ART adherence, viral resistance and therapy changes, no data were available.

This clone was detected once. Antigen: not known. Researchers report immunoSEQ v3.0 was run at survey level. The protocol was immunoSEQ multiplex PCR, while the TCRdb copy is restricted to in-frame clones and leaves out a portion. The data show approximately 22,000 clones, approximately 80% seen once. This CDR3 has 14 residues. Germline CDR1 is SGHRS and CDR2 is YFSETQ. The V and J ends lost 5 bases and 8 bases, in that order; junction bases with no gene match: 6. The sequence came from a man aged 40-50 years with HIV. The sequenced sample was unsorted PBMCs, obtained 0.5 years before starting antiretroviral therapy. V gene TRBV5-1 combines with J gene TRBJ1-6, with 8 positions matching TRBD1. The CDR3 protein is CASSLTGGDSPLHF. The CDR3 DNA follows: TGCGCCAGCAGTTTAACAGGGGGTGATTCACCCCTCCACTTT.